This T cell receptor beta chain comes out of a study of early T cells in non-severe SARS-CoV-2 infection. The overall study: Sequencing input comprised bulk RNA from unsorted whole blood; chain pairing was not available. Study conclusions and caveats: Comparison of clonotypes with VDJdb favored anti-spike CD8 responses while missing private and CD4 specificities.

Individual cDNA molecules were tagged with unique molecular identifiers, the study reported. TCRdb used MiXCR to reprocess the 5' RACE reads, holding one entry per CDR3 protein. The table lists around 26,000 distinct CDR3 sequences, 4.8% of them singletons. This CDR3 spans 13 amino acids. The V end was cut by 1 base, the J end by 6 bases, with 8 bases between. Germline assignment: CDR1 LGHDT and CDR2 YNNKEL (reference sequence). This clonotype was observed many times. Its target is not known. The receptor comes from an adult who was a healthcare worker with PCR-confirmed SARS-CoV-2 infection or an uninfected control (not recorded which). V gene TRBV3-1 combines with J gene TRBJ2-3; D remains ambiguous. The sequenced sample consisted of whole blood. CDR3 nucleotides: TGTGCCAGCAGCCAAGGATTGGGGGATACGCAGTATTTT. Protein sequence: CASSQGLGDTQYF.